This section outlines one TCR beta chain sequence together with its context. Its antigen is currently unknown. This sample also contains other DNA sequences that code for the same CDR3. The sample belongs to a study of OX40 agonist ivuxolimab in advanced cancers. As for the study in general: Clinicians treated patients with ivuxolimab, an agonistic anti-OX40 (CD134) antibody. Study-wide findings and caveats: Those patients achieving a partial response at 0.1-3.0 mg/kg showed among the lowest clonal expansion.

The CDR3 contains 12 residues. The germline V gene has CDR1 SEHNR and CDR2 FQNEAQ (reference sequence). V dropped 7 bases and J dropped 2 bases, with 8 bases sitting between them. Produced via immunoSEQ multiplex PCR; TCRdb's table is partial and in-frame only. The profile shows approximately 73,000 clones, approximately 91% of them singletons. Blood draws occurred at baseline, cycle 4 day 1, and cycle 7 day 1. The sequenced sample was CD4+ or CD8+ T cells sorted from blood, obtained in a trial of the OX40 agonist ivuxolimab. The chain recombines TRBV7-9 with TRBJ2-5; D gene unclear. The TCR comes from an adult with an advanced solid tumor such as melanoma, head and neck, liver or kidney cancer. The CDR3 region has the DNA TGTGCCAGCACCATGGAACAAGAGACCCAGTACTTC. Amino acids: CASTMEQETQYF.